This entry lists 27 T cell receptor beta chains sequenced from one sample in a study of cytomegalovirus exposure and HLA in healthy donors. With 60 Vbeta and 13 Jbeta primers, the PCR was carried out. Clones were read by immunoSEQ multiplex PCR, and TCRdb kept only the in-frame ones, dropping some. Among about 190,000 clones listed, roughly 80% were seen once. The sequencing sample was made of PBMCs. These receptors originate from a man aged 40-49 years in good health and CMV-seropositive.

This clone has just a few counts. The rearrangement joins TRBV6-5 to TRBJ1-3; no clear D. This CDR3 region has 14 residues. V lost 0 bases, J lost 2 bases, and 5 bases lay in between. Germline values: CDR1 MNHEY, CDR2 SVGAGI. DNA for the CDR3: TGTGCCAGCAGTTACTCGGCTGCTGGAAACACCATATATTTT. Encoded protein: CASSYSAAGNTIYF.

There are a few counts of this clone. The chain carries TRBV30 and TRBJ2-7; no definite D call. CDR1 GTSNPN and CDR2 SVGIG come from the germline V gene (reference sequence). There are 17 residues in the CDR3. V shed 1 base and J shed 1 base, with 20 bases lying between them. CDR3 bases: TGTGCCTGGAGTGAGATCCTAGGATCCCACCGATCCTACGAGCAGTACTTC. Its protein product is CAWSEILGSHRSYEQYF.

The chain joins TRBV6-4 to TRBJ1-1; the D gene is possibly TRBD1 (6 bases). Germline V gene data show CDR1 as MRHNA and CDR2 as SNTAGT. V lost 6 bases, J lost 0 bases, and 8 bases lay in between. This CDR3 is built from 13 residues. The chain's CDR3 is CASRQGLNTEAFF. The CDR3 nucleotides read TGTGCCAGCAGACAGGGCCTGAACACTGAAGCTTTCTTT.

This clone came up once. V usage is TRBV19 and J usage is TRBJ2-7; the D is unclear. Germline-derived CDR1 and CDR2 are LNHDA and SQIVND (reference sequence). Trimming removed 0 bases from V and 7 bases from J, with 22 bases in between. CDR3 size: 17 residues. The CDR3 nucleotides are TGTGCCAGTAGTATAGATGTGGCCCCCGGATCTCCTAGGGAGCAGTACTTC. Its translation is CASSIDVAPGSPREQYF.

The J gene is TRBJ2-1, the V gene TRBV27; no definite D call. The CDR3 is made up of 14 amino acids. CDR1 is MNHEY, CDR2 SMNVEV, per germline (reference sequence). The V end lost 6 bases, the J end lost 0 bases, and 9 bases lay between the germline ends. CDR3 region: CASSRLSSYNEQFF. The CDR3 coding sequence is TGTGCCAGCAGCAGACTGAGCTCCTACAATGAGCAGTTCTTC.

The chain recombines TRBV10-3 with TRBJ2-1; 7 bases match TRBD2. From germline, CDR1 is ENHRY and CDR2 SYGVKD. This CDR3 is built from 14 residues. V was clipped by 0 bases and J by 6 bases; unmatched bases: 2. CDR3 loop: CAISESTSPNEQFF. CDR3 coding DNA: TGTGCCATCAGTGAGTCGACTAGCCCCAATGAGCAGTTCTTC.

The chain uses TRBV4-3 and TRBJ2-5; TRBD2 matches at 11 bases. There are 15 residues in the CDR3. Germline V lookup: CDR1 LGHNA, CDR2 YSLEER. V dropped 1 base and J dropped 5; count of bases not matched to a gene: 3. The DNA of the CDR3 is TGCGCCAGCAGCCAAGGGGCTAGCGGGGGGGAGACCCAGTACTTC. It is translated as CASSQGASGGETQYF.

The chain has TRBV6-1 and TRBJ2-1; TRBD2 aligns across 13 bases. V lost 4 bases and J lost 4; bases outside the gene matches: 13. CDR1 is MNHNS and CDR2 is SASEGT in the germline V gene. The CDR3 extends over 19 amino acids. CDR3 coding DNA: TGTGCCAGCAGTGCAACTCGTGGGGGACTAGCGGGACGATACAATGAGCAGTTCTTC. It translates to CASSATRGGLAGRYNEQFF.

V and J are TRBV7-6 and TRBJ2-3, with D uncertain. V was trimmed by 5 bases and J by 6 bases, leaving 18 bases between them. The CDR3 sequence is 15 residues long. Germline CDR1 is SGHVS and CDR2 is FNYEAQ. CDR3 sequence (DNA): TGTGCCAGCAGCCTCGTGGGCCACCTGGGTGATACGCAGTATTTT. Encoded protein: CASSLVGHLGDTQYF. Filled out from reference TRBV7-6 and TRBJ2-3, the complete variable domain reads GAGVSQSPRYKVTKRGQDVALRCDPISGHVSLYWYRQALGQGPEFLTYFNYEAQQDKSGLPNDRFSAERPEGSISTLTIQRTEQRDSAMYRCASSLVGHLGDTQYFGPGTRLTVL.

The chain employs TRBV2 and TRBJ1-2; D not resolved. Germline V CDR1 and CDR2: SNHLY, FYNNEI. This CDR3 is built from 14 residues. The V and J ends lost 6 bases and 1 base respectively, with 12 bases between them. The CDR3 DNA follows: TGTGCCAGCAGGGAGGGAAGGTTTAACTATGGCTACACCTTC. This gives the protein CASREGRFNYGYTF.

V is TRBV5-4 and J is TRBJ2-7; D gene ambiguous. Trimming stripped 5 bases from V and 2 bases from J, with 8 bases between. The germline V gene encodes CDR1 SGHNT and CDR2 YYREEE (reference sequence). This CDR3 has 12 amino acids. This chain's CDR3 is CASRRSTYEQYF. The DNA for the CDR3 is TGTGCCAGCAGGCGGAGTACCTACGAGCAGTACTTC.

The chain has TRBV7-2 and TRBJ2-7; D not certain. The length of the CDR3 is 14 residues. Germline V lookup: CDR1 SGHTA, CDR2 FQGNSA. V was trimmed by 0 bases and J by 2 bases, leaving 8 bases between them. In nucleotides, the CDR3 is TGTGCCAGCAGCTTAGCGCCACAGACCTACGAGCAGTACTTC. Its protein product is CASSLAPQTYEQYF.

The chain recombines TRBV7-9 with TRBJ2-7; TRBD2 agrees at 7 bases. The CDR3 loop spans 15 amino acids. V shed 5 bases, J shed 4 bases, and the junction held 11 bases outside the gene matches. Germline values: CDR1 SEHNR, CDR2 FQNEAQ (reference sequence). The CDR3 coding sequence is TGTGCCAGCAGCCCCAAGGGAGGGGAAAGGTACGAGCAGTACTTC. As protein: CASSPKGGERYEQYF.

J is TRBJ2-1 and V is TRBV5-1; 8 positions agree with TRBD2. Germline lookup yields CDR1 SGHRS and CDR2 YFSETQ. Unmatched junction bases numbered 12, after V lost 4 bases and J lost 12 bases. This CDR3 is built from 14 residues. The CDR3 spells CASSTTGTSLGQFF. CDR3 coding DNA: TGCGCCAGCAGCACGACCGGGACTAGTTTGGGGCAGTTCTTC. Variable domain in full (rest from reference TRBV5-1 and TRBJ2-1): KAGVTQTPRYLIKTRGQQVTLSCSPISGHRSVSWYQQTPGQGLQFLFEYFSETQRNKGNFPGRFSGRQFSNSRSEMNVSTLELGDSALYLCASSTTGTSLGQFFGPGTRLTVL.

This sequence joins TRBV28 and TRBJ1-3; D might be TRBD1 (6 bases). Per the germline V gene, CDR1 is MDHEN and CDR2 is SYDVKM. Between the trimmed V and J ends, which lost 2 bases and 0 bases, there was a span of 26 bases. The CDR3 runs 21 residues. CDR3 sequence: CASSLGVGRGADVFSGNTIYF. The CDR3 coding sequence is TGTGCCAGCAGTTTAGGGGTCGGCAGGGGCGCGGACGTCTTCTCTGGAAACACCATATATTTT.

This sequence joins TRBV7-2 and TRBJ2-7; tentative D call: TRBD1 (6 bases). CDR3 length equals 15 residues. In germline, CDR1 is SGHTA, CDR2 FQGNSA. The V end was cut by 5 bases, the J end by 0 bases, with 14 bases between. The chain's CDR3 is CASSLSGQSSYEQYF. In nucleotides, the CDR3 is TGTGCCAGCAGCCTCTCCGGACAGAGCTCCTACGAGCAGTACTTC.

This chain's CDR3 is CASSFVKALGSTDTQYF. The CDR3 DNA follows: TGTGCCAGCAGTTTTGTCAAGGCGCTAGGAAGCACAGATACGCAGTATTTT. The V and J genes are TRBV27 and TRBJ2-3; no definite D call. In germline, CDR1 is MNHEY, CDR2 SMNVEV (reference sequence). Trimming pared 3 bases from V and 0 bases from J, leaving 16 bases between. This CDR3 comprises 17 residues.

The chain links TRBV7-9 to TRBJ2-6; 8 bases align to TRBD2. J was trimmed by 0 bases and V by 2 bases; bases with no gene match: 6. Per germline, CDR1 SEHNR and CDR2 FQNEAQ (reference sequence). The CDR3 loop spans 18 amino acids. The CDR3 nucleotides read TGTGCCAGCAGCTTAACGGGGGGGTTACGCTCTGGGGCCAACGTCCTGACTTTC. Amino acids: CASSLTGGLRSGANVLTF. The full variable domain, rest sourced from reference TRBV7-9 and TRBJ2-6, is DTGVSQNPRHKITKRGQNVTFRCDPISEHNRLYWYRQTLGQGPEFLTYFQNEAQLEKSRLLSDRFSAERPKGSFSTLEIQRTEQGDSAMYLCASSLTGGLRSGANVLTFGAGSRLTVL.

This clone was found once. The chain combines TRBV27 with TRBJ2-7; 11 positions match TRBD2. The V gene's germline CDR1 is MNHEY and CDR2 SMNVEV (reference sequence). The junction had 4 bases not matched to a gene; V was cut back by 9 bases and J by 0 bases. The CDR3 has 14 residues. CDR3 in amino acids: CASSGRAHSYEQYF. The CDR3 region has the DNA TGTGCCAGTAGCGGGAGGGCCCACTCCTACGAGCAGTACTTC.

As regards this clone: The same CDR3 is also encoded by other DNA sequences in this sample. The J gene is TRBJ2-2, the V gene TRBV2; D is possibly TRBD1 (6 bases). The germline V gene has CDR1 SNHLY and CDR2 FYNNEI. Between the trimmed V and J ends, which lost 6 bases and 1 base, there was a span of 9 bases. The CDR3 covers 14 residues. CDR3: CASRVQGNTGELFF. The DNA for the CDR3 is TGTGCCAGCAGAGTACAGGGGAACACCGGGGAGCTGTTTTTT.

V is TRBV7-9 and J is TRBJ1-1; the match to TRBD1 covers 7 bases. Germline V gene sequence: CDR1 SEHNR, CDR2 FQNEAQ (reference sequence). The ends lost 0 bases at V and 1 base at J; junction bases unmatched: 5. This CDR3 contains 16 residues. The DNA for the CDR3 is TGTGCCAGCAGCTTAGCGTTTGGGACAGAGAACACTGAAGCTTTCTTT. Translating it yields CASSLAFGTENTEAFF.

This chain connects TRBV6-6 to TRBJ2-5; possible D gene TRBD2, 5 bases. Germline V gives CDR1 MNHNY, CDR2 SVGAGI (reference sequence). CDR3 size: 14 residues. Trimming removed 5 bases from V and 4 bases from J, with 14 bases in between. CDR3 amino acids: CASSPRTPGETQYF. CDR3 coding DNA: TGTGCCAGCAGTCCCCGGACTCCTGGAGAGACCCAGTACTTC.

The chain has TRBV5-1 and TRBJ1-6; D unresolved. Trimming shortened V by 0 bases and J by 8 bases, and 12 bases separated the two germline ends. CDR1 SGHRS and CDR2 YFSETQ come from the germline V gene. The CDR3 has 15 amino acids. CDR3 DNA: TGCGCCAGCAGCTTGGAAAAGGGAGTTGATTCACCCCTCCACTTT. Protein sequence: CASSLEKGVDSPLHF.

The chain links TRBV29-1 to TRBJ2-6, with TRBD1 matching over 7 bases. The CDR3 totals 16 residues. Trimming removed 5 bases from V and 0 bases from J; junction bases left unmatched: 7. CDR1 SQVTM and CDR2 ANQGSEA come from the germline V gene. Written as DNA, the CDR3 is TGCAGCGTTCGTGACAGGGTCAGCTCTGGGGCCAACGTCCTGACTTTC. Protein: CSVRDRVSSGANVLTF.

J is TRBJ2-3 and V is TRBV9, with a weak D call TRBD2 (5 bases). V was pared by 0 bases and J by 0 bases, with 20 bases between. Looked up from germline, CDR1 is SGDLS and CDR2 is YYNGEE. This CDR3 has 19 amino acids. The CDR3 here is CASSVGGWIARTSTDTQYF. DNA of the CDR3: TGTGCCAGCAGCGTAGGAGGGTGGATCGCCCGAACTAGCACAGATACGCAGTATTTT.

This chain links TRBV6-6 with TRBJ1-1, with 7 bases that match TRBD1. CDR3 length: 15 amino acids. CDR1 MNHNY and CDR2 SVGAGI come from the germline V gene (reference sequence). The ends lost 2 bases at V and 0 bases at J; junction bases unmatched: 3. The CDR3 region is CASSYGGQMNTEAFF. CDR3 DNA sequence: TGTGCCAGCAGTTACGGGGGACAGATGAACACTGAAGCTTTCTTT.

The CDR3 DNA follows: TGCGCCAGCAGTGCGACTAGCGGGGGAGTCAGCACAGATACGCAGTATTTT. It is translated as CASSATSGGVSTDTQYF. The chain employs TRBV10-1 and TRBJ2-3; TRBD2 matches 12 bases. From germline, CDR1 is WNHNN and CDR2 SYGVQD (reference sequence). The CDR3 loop spans 17 amino acids. V shed 4 bases, J shed 0 bases, and the junction held 5 bases outside the gene matches.